The rows below give T cell receptor beta chains drawn from one sample of a study of T cell responses to AZD1222 COVID-19 vaccine. Repertoires were generated with immunoSEQ multiplex PCR, while TCRdb's copy carries only in-frame clones and drops some. Of around 210,000 clones listed, approximately 94% are singletons. The sample in question was peripheral blood, obtained 28 days after the second dose of the MenACWY control vaccine. Source of these receptors: an adult who received the MenACWY meningococcal vaccine as a control. The CDR3 runs from the conserved cysteine through the conserved F or W. D genes are given only for firm matches. Some rows have no size entry. The others give once, few or many, or a class for an expanded clone.

>TRBJ2-7|TRBD2|TRBV7-2|NA
CASSLGLAGAKYEQYF
TGTGCCAGCAGCTTGGGACTAGCGGGGGCCAAGTACGAGCAGTACTTC
>TRBJ1-5|NA|TRBV6-1|few
CASSDLQTSNQPQHF
TGTGCCAGCAGTGATCTGCAGACTAGCAATCAGCCCCAGCATTTT
>TRBJ1-2|NA|TRBV6-5|NA
CASSYREIGYGYTF
TGTGCCAGCAGTTACAGGGAGATAGGATATGGCTACACCTTC
>TRBJ2-5|TRBD2|TRBV28|NA
CASSSRTSGNAAQYF
TGTGCCAGCAGTTCTCGGACTAGCGGGAATGCGGCCCAGTACTTC
>TRBJ1-4|NA|TRBV6-5|once
CASSQNNEKLFF
TGTGCCAGCAGTCAGAATAATGAAAAACTGTTTTTT
>TRBJ2-3|NA|TRBV7-9|NA
CASDSRPVDTQYF
TGTGCCAGCGACTCGAGGCCGGTAGATACGCAGTATTTT
>TRBJ2-5|NA|TRBV30|NA
CAWSWTEETQYF
TGTGCCTGGAGTTGGACAGAAGAGACCCAGTACTTC
>TRBJ1-2|NA|TRBV18|NA
CASSDSGTTFPYGYTF
TGTGCCAGCTCAGACTCCGGGACAACTTTCCCCTATGGCTACACCTTC
>TRBJ1-1|TRBD1|TRBV6-5|NA
CASSLDRGNTEAFF
TGTGCCAGCAGCCTGGACAGGGGAAACACTGAAGCTTTCTTT
>TRBJ2-2|NA|TRBV7-2|NA
CASSLVLAGNTGELFF
TGTGCCAGCAGCTTAGTGCTTGCGGGAAACACCGGGGAGCTGTTTTTT
>TRBJ2-6|NA|TRBV28|NA
CASSLESGANVLTF
TGTGCCAGCAGTTTAGAATCTGGGGCCAACGTCCTGACTTTC
>TRBJ2-7|NA|TRBV28|NA
CASSPGGVLSYEQYF
TGTGCCAGCAGCCCGGGTGGGGTACTTTCCTACGAGCAGTACTTC
>TRBJ1-1|NA|TRBV19|NA
CASSMPKVMDTEAFF
TGTGCCAGTAGTATGCCCAAAGTTATGGACACTGAAGCTTTCTTT
>TRBJ2-1|NA|TRBV7-2|NA
CASSLIGGNEQFF
TGTGCCAGCAGCTTAATTGGGGGCAATGAGCAGTTCTTC
>TRBJ1-2|NA|TRBV29-1|NA
CSVDTPGAAGYTF
TGCAGCGTTGATACTCCGGGGGCAGCTGGCTACACCTTC
>TRBJ1-1|NA|TRBV21-1|once
CASSGQGALTEAFF
TGTGCCAGCAGCGGACAGGGGGCTTTAACTGAAGCTTTCTTT
>TRBJ2-7|NA|TRBV27|NA
CASSPQGVSSYEQYF
TGTGCCAGCAGTCCCCAGGGTGTTAGCTCCTACGAGCAGTACTTC
>TRBJ2-7|TRBD2|TRBV4-1|NA
CASSQGETSVSYEQYF
TGCGCCAGCAGCCAAGGCGAGACTAGCGTATCCTACGAGCAGTACTTC